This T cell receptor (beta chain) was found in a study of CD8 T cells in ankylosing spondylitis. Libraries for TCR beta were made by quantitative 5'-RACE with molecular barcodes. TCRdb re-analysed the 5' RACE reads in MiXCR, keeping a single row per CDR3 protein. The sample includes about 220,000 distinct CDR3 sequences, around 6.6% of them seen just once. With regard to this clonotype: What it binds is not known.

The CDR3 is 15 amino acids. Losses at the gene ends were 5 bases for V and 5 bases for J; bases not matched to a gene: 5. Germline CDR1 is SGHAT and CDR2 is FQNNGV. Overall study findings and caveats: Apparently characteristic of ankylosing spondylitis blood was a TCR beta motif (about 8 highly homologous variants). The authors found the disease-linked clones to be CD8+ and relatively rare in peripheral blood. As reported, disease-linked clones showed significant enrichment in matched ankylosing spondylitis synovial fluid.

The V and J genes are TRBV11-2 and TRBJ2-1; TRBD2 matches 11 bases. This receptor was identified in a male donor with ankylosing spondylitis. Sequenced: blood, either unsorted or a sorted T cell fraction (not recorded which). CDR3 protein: CASSGLGLADNEQFF. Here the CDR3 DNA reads TGTGCCAGCAGCGGCTTGGGACTAGCGGACAATGAGCAGTTCTTC.